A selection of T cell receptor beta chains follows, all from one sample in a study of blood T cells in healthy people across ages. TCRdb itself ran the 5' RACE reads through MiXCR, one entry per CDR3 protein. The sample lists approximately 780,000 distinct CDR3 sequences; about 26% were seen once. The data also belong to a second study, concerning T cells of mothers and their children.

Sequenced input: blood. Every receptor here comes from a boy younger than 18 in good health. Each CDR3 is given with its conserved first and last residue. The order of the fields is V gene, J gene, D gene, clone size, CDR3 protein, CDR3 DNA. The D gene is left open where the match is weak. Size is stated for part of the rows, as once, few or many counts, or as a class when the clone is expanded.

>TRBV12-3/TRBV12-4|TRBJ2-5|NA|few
CASSSYSLWETQYF
TGTGCCAGCAGTTCTTACTCCCTGTGGGAGACCCAGTACTTC
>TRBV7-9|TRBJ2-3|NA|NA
CASSSGLQRSTDTQYF
TGTGCCAGCAGCTCGGGGCTTCAAAGGAGCACAGATACGCAGTATTTT
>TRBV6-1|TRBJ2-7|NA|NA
CASSEAEGRWVRIKAYEQYF
TGTGCCAGCAGTGAAGCTGAGGGCCGGTGGGTCCGAATCAAAGCCTACGAGCAGTACTTC
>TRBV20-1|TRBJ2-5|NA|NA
CSARGRETQCF
TGCAGTGCTCGCGGCCGGGAGACCCAGTGCTTC
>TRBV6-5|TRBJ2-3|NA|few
CASRKQGTDTQYF
TGTGCCAGCAGAAAACAGGGAACAGATACGCAGTATTTT
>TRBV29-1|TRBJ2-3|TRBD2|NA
CSVDRTSGGADTQYF
TGCAGCGTTGATCGGACTAGCGGGGGGGCAGATACGCAGTATTTT
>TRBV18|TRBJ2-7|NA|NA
CASSPEQGRATYGQYF
TGTGCCAGCTCACCAGAGCAAGGCAGGGCAACTTACGGGCAGTACTTC
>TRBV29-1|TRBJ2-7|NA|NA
CSALGDKYEQYF
TGCAGCGCCCTCGGTGACAAGTACGAGCAGTACTTC
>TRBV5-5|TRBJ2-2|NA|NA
CASTFSSANTGELFF
TGTGCCAGCACCTTCTCCAGCGCGAACACCGGGGAGCTGTTTTTT
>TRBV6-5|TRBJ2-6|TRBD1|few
CASSYAGQGVFSGANVLTF
TGTGCCAGCAGTTACGCGGGACAGGGAGTCTTCTCTGGGGCCAACGTCCTGACTTTC
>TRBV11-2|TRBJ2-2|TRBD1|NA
CASRRLTGGRSRNTGELFF
TGTGCCAGCAGAAGACTCACAGGGGGCAGATCTAGGAACACCGGGGAGCTGTTTTTT
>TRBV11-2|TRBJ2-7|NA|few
CASSSEEWATYEQYF
TGTGCCAGCAGCTCGGAGGAATGGGCCACCTACGAGCAGTACTTC
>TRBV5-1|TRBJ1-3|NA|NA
CASSLDGRPQSGNTIYF
TGCGCCAGCAGCTTGGACGGACGACCCCAATCTGGAAACACCATATATTTT
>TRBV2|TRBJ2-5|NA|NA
CASNLQPGETQYF
TGTGCCAGCAACCTACAGCCGGGGGAGACCCAGTACTTC
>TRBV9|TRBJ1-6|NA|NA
CASSPWERANSPLHF
TGTGCCAGCAGCCCTTGGGAAAGGGCAAATTCACCCCTCCACTTT
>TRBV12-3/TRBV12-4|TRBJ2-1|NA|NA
CASSPYPDADNEQFF
TGTGCCAGCAGTCCTTATCCTGACGCGGACAATGAGCAGTTCTTC
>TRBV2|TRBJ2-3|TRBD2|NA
CASSERRGGDTQYF
TGTGCCAGCAGTGAGAGGCGCGGGGGAGATACGCAGTATTTT
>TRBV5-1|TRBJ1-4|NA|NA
CASSLALVTNEKLFF
TGCGCCAGCAGCTTGGCCTTGGTCACTAATGAAAAACTGTTTTTT
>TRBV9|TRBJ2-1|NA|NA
CASSVAGAGSYNEQFF
TGTGCCAGCAGCGTAGCCGGGGCGGGATCCTACAATGAGCAGTTCTTC
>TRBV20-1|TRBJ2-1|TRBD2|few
CSARDRGGGAPSYNEQFF
TGCAGTGCTAGAGATCGTGGCGGGGGGGCCCCCTCCTACAATGAGCAGTTCTTC
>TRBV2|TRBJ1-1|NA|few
CASSARANTEAFF
TGTGCTAGCAGTGCAAGGGCCAACACTGAAGCTTTCTTT
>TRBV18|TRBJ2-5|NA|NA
CASSPRGTIKDQETQYF
TGTGCCAGCTCACCACGGGGGACGATCAAAGACCAAGAGACCCAGTACTTC
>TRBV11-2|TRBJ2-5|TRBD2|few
CASFRGGTRETQYF
TGTGCCAGCTTCCGGGGGGGGACCCGGGAGACCCAGTACTTC
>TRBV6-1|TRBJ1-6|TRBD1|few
CASRPPGQGTGNSPLHF
TGTGCCAGCAGGCCCCCGGGACAGGGAACTGGGAATTCACCCCTCCACTTT
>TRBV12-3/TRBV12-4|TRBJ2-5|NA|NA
CASSPRRVQETQYF
TGTGCCAGCAGCCCCAGGAGGGTACAAGAGACCCAGTACTTC
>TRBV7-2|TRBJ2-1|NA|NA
CASSLESGEQFF
TGTGCCAGCAGCTTAGAGTCCGGTGAGCAGTTCTTC
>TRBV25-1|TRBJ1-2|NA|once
CASSDRGGSDGYTF
TGTGCCAGCAGTGATCGGGGGGGCTCCGATGGCTACACCTTC
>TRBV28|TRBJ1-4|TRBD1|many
CASSSQGANEKLFF
TGTGCCAGCAGTTCCCAGGGGGCTAATGAAAAACTGTTTTTT
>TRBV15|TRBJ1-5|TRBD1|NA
CATSRGDRANQPQHF
TGTGCCACCAGCAGAGGGGACAGGGCAAATCAGCCCCAGCATTTT
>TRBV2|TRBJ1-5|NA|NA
CASSEDGAGQPQHF
TGTGCCAGCAGTGAAGACGGGGCCGGTCAGCCCCAGCATTTT
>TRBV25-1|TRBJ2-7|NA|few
CASSEIDSTYEQYF
TGTGCCAGCAGTGAAATAGACAGTACCTACGAGCAGTACTTC